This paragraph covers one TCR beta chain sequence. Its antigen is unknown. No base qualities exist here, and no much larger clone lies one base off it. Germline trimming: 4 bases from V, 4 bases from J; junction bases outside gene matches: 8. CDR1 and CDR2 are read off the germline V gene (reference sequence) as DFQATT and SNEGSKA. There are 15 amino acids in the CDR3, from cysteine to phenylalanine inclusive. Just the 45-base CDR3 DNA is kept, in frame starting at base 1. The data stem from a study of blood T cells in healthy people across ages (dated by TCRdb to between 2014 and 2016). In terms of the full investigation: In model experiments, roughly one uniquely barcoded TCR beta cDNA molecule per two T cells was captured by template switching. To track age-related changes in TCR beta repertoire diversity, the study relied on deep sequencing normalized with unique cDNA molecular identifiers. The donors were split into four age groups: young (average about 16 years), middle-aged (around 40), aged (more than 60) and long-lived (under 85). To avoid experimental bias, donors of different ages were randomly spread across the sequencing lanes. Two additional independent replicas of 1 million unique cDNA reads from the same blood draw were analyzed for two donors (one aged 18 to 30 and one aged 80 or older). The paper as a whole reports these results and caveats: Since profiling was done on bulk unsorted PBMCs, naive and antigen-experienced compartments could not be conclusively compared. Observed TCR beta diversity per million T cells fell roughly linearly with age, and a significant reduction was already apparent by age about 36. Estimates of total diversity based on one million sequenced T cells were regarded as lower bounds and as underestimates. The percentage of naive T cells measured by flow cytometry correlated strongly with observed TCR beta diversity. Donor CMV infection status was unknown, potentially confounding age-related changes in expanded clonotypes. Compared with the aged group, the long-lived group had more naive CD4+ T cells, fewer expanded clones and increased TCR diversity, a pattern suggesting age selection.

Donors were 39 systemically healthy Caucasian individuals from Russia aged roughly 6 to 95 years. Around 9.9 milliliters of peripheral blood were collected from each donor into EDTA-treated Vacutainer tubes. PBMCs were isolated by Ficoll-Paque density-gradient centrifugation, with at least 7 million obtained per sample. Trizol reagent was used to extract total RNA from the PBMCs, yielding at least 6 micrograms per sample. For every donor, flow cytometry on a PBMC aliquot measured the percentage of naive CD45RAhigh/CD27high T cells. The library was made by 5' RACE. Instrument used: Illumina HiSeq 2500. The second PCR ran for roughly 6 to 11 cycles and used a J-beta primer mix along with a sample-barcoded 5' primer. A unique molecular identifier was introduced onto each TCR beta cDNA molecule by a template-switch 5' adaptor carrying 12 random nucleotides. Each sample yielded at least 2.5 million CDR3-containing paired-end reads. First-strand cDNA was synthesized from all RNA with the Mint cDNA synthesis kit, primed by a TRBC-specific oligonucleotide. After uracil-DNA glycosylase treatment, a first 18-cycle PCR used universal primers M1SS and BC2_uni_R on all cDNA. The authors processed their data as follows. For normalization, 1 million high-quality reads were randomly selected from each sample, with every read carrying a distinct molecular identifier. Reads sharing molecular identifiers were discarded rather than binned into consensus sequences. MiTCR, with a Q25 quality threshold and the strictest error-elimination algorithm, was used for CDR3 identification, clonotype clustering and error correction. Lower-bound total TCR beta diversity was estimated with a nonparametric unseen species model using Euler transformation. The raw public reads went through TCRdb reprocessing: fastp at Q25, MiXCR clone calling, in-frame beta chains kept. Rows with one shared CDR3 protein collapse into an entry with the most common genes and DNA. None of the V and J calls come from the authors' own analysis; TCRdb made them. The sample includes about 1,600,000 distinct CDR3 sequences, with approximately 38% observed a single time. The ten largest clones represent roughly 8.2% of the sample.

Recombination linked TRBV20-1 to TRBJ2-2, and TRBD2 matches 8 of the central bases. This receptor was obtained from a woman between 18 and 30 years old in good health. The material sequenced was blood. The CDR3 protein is CSAKPGLGPTGELFF. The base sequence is TGCAGTGCTAAACCGGGACTAGGTCCCACCGGGGAGCTGTTTTTT.